These 27 T cell receptor beta chains were all obtained from the same sample, sequenced in a study of T cells expressing NK-cell markers. TCRdb re-called the 5' RACE reads; one entry per CDR3 protein, DNA not given. The table counts 200,000 to 300,000 distinct CDR3 sequences; roughly 0.4% lies in the top ten. The sample was blood T cells: a sorted CD56 or NKG2C T cell subset, CD4+ or CD8+ T cells, or bulk PBMC T cells (not recorded which). Every receptor here comes from a man aged 18 to 30 in good health.

The chain carries TRBV5-1 and TRBJ1-3; TCRdb gives TRBD1 as the D gene, but with no DNA this cannot be confirmed. The CDR3 runs to 15 residues. Germline CDR1 SGHRS, CDR2 YFSETQ. The CDR3 protein is CASSLGGTVGNTIYF.

CDR3 loop: CSARVGPRQNIQYF. The gene calls are TRBV20-1 and TRBJ2-4; absent DNA, TCRdb's TRBD2 call cannot be checked. Germline lookup yields CDR1 DFQATT and CDR2 SNEGSKA (reference sequence). The CDR3 is 14 amino acids.

This sequence joins TRBV3-1 and TRBJ2-2; checking the TCRdb D call of TRBD1 is not possible without DNA. This CDR3 is built from 18 residues. Germline-derived CDR1 and CDR2 are LGHDT and YNNKEL (reference sequence). The CDR3 here is CASSQDRWGRSTNGELFF. Full variable domain (remainder filled in from reference TRBV3-1 and TRBJ2-2): DTAVSQTPKYLVTQMGNDKSIKCEQNLGHDTMYWYKQDSKKFLKIMFSYNNKELIINETVPNRFSPKSPDKAHLNLHINSLELGDSAVYFCASSQDRWGRSTNGELFFGEGSRLTVL.

The chain has TRBV6-6 and TRBJ2-1; absent DNA, TCRdb's TRBD2 call cannot be checked. Germline CDR1 is MNHNY and CDR2 is SVGAGI (reference sequence). The CDR3 consists of 11 residues. The CDR3 sequence is CASSHGLVRFF.

V gene TRBV18 combines with J gene TRBJ1-5. The CDR3 totals 13 residues. Germline values: CDR1 KGHSH, CDR2 LQKENI. CDR3 residues: CASSPQEVQPQHF.

The V call is TRBV19, the J call TRBJ2-2; TCRdb gives TRBD1 as the D gene, but with no DNA this cannot be confirmed. CDR1 LNHDA and CDR2 SQIVND come from the germline V gene (reference sequence). This CDR3 spans 16 amino acids. The chain's CDR3 is CASSPWTVLNTGELFF.

The chain is built from TRBV7-9 and TRBJ2-3; the TCRdb D gene call, TRBD1, has no DNA to confirm it. The CDR3 loop spans 16 amino acids. Germline CDR1 and CDR2: SEHNR and FQNEAQ (reference sequence). The CDR3 sequence is CASSRVPGQGTDTQYF.

The chain couples TRBV14 to TRBJ1-4. The CDR3 is 12 amino acids. Germline loops: CDR1 SGHDN, CDR2 FVKESK. The CDR3 sequence: CASSQVLGKLFF.

The chain links TRBV20-1 to TRBJ2-1; checking the TCRdb D call of TRBD2 is not possible without DNA. The CDR3 is 12 amino acids. CDR1 DFQATT and CDR2 SNEGSKA come from the germline V gene (reference sequence). The CDR3 region is CSANSGRNEQFF.

This chain's CDR3 is CASSRQGSNSPLHF. The rearrangement uses TRBV19 and TRBJ1-6; the TRBD1 assignment by TCRdb is unverifiable without DNA. The CDR3 extends over 14 amino acids. CDR1 LNHDA and CDR2 SQIVND come from the germline V gene (reference sequence).

This chain connects TRBV28 to TRBJ2-1. The CDR3 has 13 residues. Per germline, CDR1 MDHEN and CDR2 SYDVKM. CDR3 amino acids: CASSLGSLDEQFF.

This sequence joins TRBV24-1 and TRBJ2-5; the TRBD1 assignment by TCRdb is unverifiable without DNA. The germline V gene encodes CDR1 KGHDR and CDR2 SFDVKD. The CDR3 consists of 14 residues. CDR3: CATSDRTGDGTQYF.

The CDR3 reads CAWSGSPTGLSYEQYF. The chain has TRBV30 and TRBJ2-7; the TRBD1 assignment by TCRdb is unverifiable without DNA. This CDR3 is 16 amino acids long. Looked up from germline, CDR1 is GTSNPN and CDR2 is SVGIG (reference sequence).

This chain links TRBV28 with TRBJ1-1; absent DNA, TCRdb's TRBD1 call cannot be checked. Germline CDR1 MDHEN, CDR2 SYDVKM. This CDR3 comprises 17 residues. CDR3 region: CASSTNLLWGAHTEAFF.

This chain connects TRBV12-3 or TRBV12-4 to TRBJ2-3; TCRdb's D gene call, TRBD1, goes unchecked for lack of DNA. The CDR3 has 13 residues. The CDR3 reads CASIAQGTDTQYF.

The chain combines TRBV28 with TRBJ2-7; checking the TCRdb D call of TRBD2 is not possible without DNA. This CDR3 spans 14 amino acids. Germline CDR1 reads MDHEN; CDR2 reads SYDVKM. CDR3 amino acids: CASSTIGGSNEQYF. Using reference TRBV28 and TRBJ2-7 for the parts outside the CDR3, the full variable domain is DVKVTQSSRYLVKRTGEKVFLECVQDMDHENMFWYRQDPGLGLRLIYFSYDVKMKEKGDIPEGYSVSREKKERFSLILESASTNQTSMYLCASSTIGGSNEQYFGPGTRLTVT.

The chain combines TRBV7-2 with TRBJ2-1; without DNA, the TCRdb call of TRBD1 cannot be checked. Germline assignment: CDR1 SGHTA and CDR2 FQGNSA. The CDR3 consists of 15 residues. CDR3 sequence reads: CASSTPGQSYNEQFF.

The chain has TRBV28 and TRBJ2-3; TCRdb's assignment of TRBD2 cannot be checked, as there is no DNA. The germline gives CDR1 MDHEN, CDR2 SYDVKM. This CDR3 contains 17 residues. CDR3 amino acids: CASSSTIGLADTDTQYF.

The rearrangement uses TRBV12-3 or TRBV12-4 and TRBJ2-5; TCRdb picks TRBD2, but there is no DNA to check that call. The CDR3 is 16 residues long. CDR3 sequence: CASSPGGLAVKETQYF.

The gene calls are TRBV12-3 or TRBV12-4 and TRBJ2-2; TCRdb picks TRBD1, but there is no DNA to check that call. The CDR3 extends over 17 amino acids. CDR3 protein: CASSPLDRQVSTGELFF.

This rearrangement joins TRBV12-3 or TRBV12-4 to TRBJ1-5. There are 16 residues in the CDR3. CDR3 sequence: CASSLVAELSNQPQHF.

The J gene is TRBJ1-1, the V gene TRBV15. The germline CDR1 and CDR2 sequences are LNHNV and YYDKDF (reference sequence). The CDR3 extends over 13 amino acids. The CDR3 is CATSRGMRTEAFF.

The chain carries TRBV28 and TRBJ2-6; TCRdb reports TRBD1, a call that lacks DNA to check it against. This CDR3 has 16 residues. Germline-derived CDR1 and CDR2 are MDHEN and SYDVKM. The CDR3 protein is CASSPWTGGLANVLTF. Supplemented by reference TRBV28 and TRBJ2-6, the full variable domain reads DVKVTQSSRYLVKRTGEKVFLECVQDMDHENMFWYRQDPGLGLRLIYFSYDVKMKEKGDIPEGYSVSREKKERFSLILESASTNQTSMYLCASSPWTGGLANVLTFGAGSRLTVL.

The chain uses TRBV3-1 and TRBJ1-3; TCRdb's D gene call, TRBD1, goes unchecked for lack of DNA. CDR3 length: 14 residues. The germline V gene has CDR1 LGHDT and CDR2 YNNKEL (reference sequence). Here the CDR3 reads CASNMGAVGNTIYF.

The chain's CDR3 is CASRKLAATDTQYF. The chain recombines TRBV6-2 or TRBV6-3 with TRBJ2-3; TCRdb calls TRBD2, which cannot be checked without DNA. Germline CDR1 is MNHEY and CDR2 is SVGEGT. This CDR3 spans 14 amino acids.

This chain uses TRBV6-1 with TRBJ2-2; TCRdb's D call of TRBD1 is untestable without DNA. In germline, CDR1 is MNHNS, CDR2 SASEGT. The CDR3 is made up of 17 amino acids. The CDR3 loop reads CASSQLGQGANTGELFF.

This chain joins TRBV4-1 and TRBJ2-6; TCRdb lists TRBD1, though no DNA is available to test this call. The CDR3 spans 16 residues. CDR1 is MGHRA and CDR2 is YSYEKL in the germline V gene. The CDR3 region is CASSDGGSFGANVLTF.